A single sample gave rise to the 12 T cell receptor beta chains below, sequenced in a study of shared clonotypes between healthy human individuals. TCRdb's table, derived via immunoSEQ multiplex PCR, lists solely in-frame clones and lacks some. The data contain about 320,000 clones, around 86% of them singletons. Sequencing was performed on memory CD8+ T cells sorted from blood. As for subset: CD45RO+ cells pooled with CCR7-negative TemRA cells. These receptors were taken from a man aged 18 to 35 in good health.

The V and J genes are TRBV7-9 and TRBJ2-7, with D tentatively TRBD1 (6 bases). CDR3 length equals 15 residues. The V gene's germline CDR1 is SEHNR and CDR2 FQNEAQ (reference sequence). V was pared by 1 base and J by 2 bases, with 12 bases between. The CDR3 region is CASSLDRAEAYEQYF. CDR3 nucleotide sequence: TGTGCCAGCAGCTTAGACAGGGCTGAGGCCTACGAGCAGTACTTC.

V and J are TRBV25-1 and TRBJ2-2; 9 bases agree with TRBD1. There are 14 residues in the CDR3. CDR1 MGHDK and CDR2 SYGVNS come from the germline V gene. V was pared by 4 bases and J by 3 bases, with 0 bases of the junction left unmatched. CDR3 sequence reads: CASSGDRDTGELFF. Here the CDR3 DNA reads TGTGCCAGCAGTGGGGACAGGGACACCGGGGAGCTGTTTTTT.

V usage is TRBV10-2 and J usage is TRBJ1-3; D unresolved. Germline V gene sequence: CDR1 WSHSY, CDR2 SAAADI. There are 15 residues in the CDR3. Trimming shortened V by 6 bases and J by 0 bases, and 12 bases separated the two germline ends. The CDR3 region is CASRDGSFSGNTIYF. The CDR3 region has the DNA TGCGCCAGCAGAGATGGCAGTTTCTCTGGAAACACCATATATTTT.

This rearrangement joins TRBV5-4 to TRBJ2-2; 8 bases match TRBD1. The junction had 7 bases not matched to a gene; V was cut back by 2 bases and J by 7 bases. Per germline, CDR1 SGHNT and CDR2 YYREEE (reference sequence). CDR3 length: 15 amino acids. CDR3 protein: CASSFSRGQGGELFF. CDR3 nucleotides: TGTGCCAGCAGCTTTAGCAGGGGGCAGGGCGGGGAGCTGTTTTTT.

This clone is a singleton in its sample. V is TRBV4-3 and J is TRBJ2-7; D unresolved. This CDR3 is 13 amino acids long. V was clipped by 1 base and J by 4 bases, with 8 bases between them. Germline V CDR1 and CDR2: LGHNA, YSLEER. CDR3: CASSQADGYEQYF. CDR3 bases: TGCGCCAGCAGCCAAGCAGACGGATACGAGCAGTACTTC.

V usage is TRBV5-6 and J usage is TRBJ2-3; D is possibly TRBD1 (6 bases). CDR3 size: 16 residues. V shed 2 bases and J shed 2 bases, with 15 bases lying between them. Germline assignment: CDR1 SGHDT and CDR2 YYEEEE. CDR3 coding DNA: TGTGCCAGCAGCTTTGCAGGGGCCCTAGACACAGATACGCAGTATTTT. Its protein is CASSFAGALDTDTQYF.

This clone was counted between two and nine times. V and J are TRBV6-5 and TRBJ1-1, with TRBD1 as a possible D gene (5 bases). The V end lost 6 bases, the J end lost 7 bases, and 12 bases lay between the germline ends. Germline V gene lookup returns CDR1 MNHEY and CDR2 SVGAGI. The CDR3 sequence is 12 residues long. The chain's CDR3 is CASSHGGSEAFF. The CDR3 nucleotides read TGTGCCAGCAGCCACGGGGGGAGTGAAGCTTTCTTT.

The J gene is TRBJ2-3, the V gene TRBV19, with 9 nucleotides matching TRBD1. CDR1 is LNHDA, CDR2 SQIVND, per germline (reference sequence). This CDR3 has 15 residues. The trim removed 3 bases at V and 3 bases at J, leaving 4 bases unmatched. The DNA of the CDR3 is TGTGCCAGTAGTATTAACAGGGGGCTAACAGATACGCAGTATTTT. Its protein is CASSINRGLTDTQYF.

The chain has TRBV5-4 and TRBJ1-1, with 11 bases matching TRBD1. CDR3 length: 16 amino acids. Trimming took 1 base from V and 5 from J; bases not matched to a gene: 7. CDR1 is SGHNT and CDR2 is YYREEE in the germline V gene (reference sequence). CDR3 region: CASSLPLGTGGTEAFF. In DNA, the CDR3 is TGTGCCAGCAGCTTGCCCCTAGGGACAGGGGGGACTGAAGCTTTCTTT.

This chain uses TRBV6-1 with TRBJ2-7, with 7 nucleotides matching TRBD1. V gave up 6 bases and J gave up 3 bases; unmatched junction bases: 5. CDR1 MNHNS and CDR2 SASEGT come from the germline V gene. The CDR3 totals 13 residues. CDR3 in amino acids: CASRGQVGYEQYF. CDR3 DNA: TGTGCCAGCAGAGGACAGGTCGGCTACGAGCAGTACTTC.

The chain recombines TRBV5-1 with TRBJ2-7, with D hard to call. The V gene's germline CDR1 is SGHRS and CDR2 YFSETQ. The CDR3 loop spans 12 amino acids. V gave up 4 bases and J gave up 4 bases, with 9 bases separating them. In DNA form, the CDR3 reads TGCGCCAGCAGCGGACGTCGATACGAGCAGTACTTC. This codes for CASSGRRYEQYF.

The V call is TRBV28, the J call TRBJ1-4; a possible D gene is TRBD1 (6 bases). The ends were cut back, 4 bases at V and 4 bases at J, with 13 bases in the middle. CDR3 length: 15 residues. CDR1 MDHEN and CDR2 SYDVKM come from the germline V gene. CDR3 loop: CASSSLDSINEKLFF. The DNA for the CDR3 is TGTGCCAGCAGTTCACTGGACAGTATTAATGAAAAACTGTTTTTT.